What follows describes a single TCR beta chain. The data originate from a study of blood T cell repertoires in COVID-19. Overall study context: The samples span acute and convalescent COVID-19 from the United States, Italy and Spain. In each case, the material was cDNA or gDNA derived from T cells, B-cell-depleted T cells, or PBMCs.

In the original analysis: By means of reference gene primer amplification, nucleated cell counts were estimated. The repertoire was sequenced with immunoSEQ multiplex PCR; TCRdb's copy has only in-frame clones and lacks some. The DNA was the basis for D and trimming; V, J and clone size are from that table. The table lists around 100,000 clones, about 89% of them singletons. This CDR3 is 17 amino acids long. V was clipped by 0 bases and J by 3 bases; unmatched bases: 9. The germline gives CDR1 SGHRS, CDR2 YFSETQ. The chain is built from TRBV5-1 and TRBJ1-1; the match to TRBD1 covers 9 bases. The receptor was isolated from a man aged 45-65 years with acute or convalescent COVID-19. The material sequenced was peripheral blood. This CDR3 reads CASSLAFRTGVDTEAFF. The CDR3 bases are TGCGCCAGCAGCTTGGCCTTCCGGACAGGGGTTGACACTGAAGCTTTCTTT.